The entry below gives a single T cell receptor (beta chain) sequence along with its context. Its antigen is currently unknown. Clones were sequenced by immunoSEQ multiplex PCR, and TCRdb holds only the in-frame ones, with some missing. The sample lists 80,000 to 130,000 clones; more than 85% were seen once. The data stem from a study of siplizumab effects on memory and regulatory T cells. Notes on the study in general: Treg-derived clones made up an average of 68.8% of mappable alloreactive CD4+ clones with siplizumab and 26.9% in controls. Greater diversity than memory cells seemed evident in naive T cells, which also appeared to be major alloresponse contributors. Roughly 75-95% of dividing CD4+ or CD8+ clones were without an attributable naive or memory phenotype. The alloreactive clones that mapped to unstimulated subsets made up only a minor fraction.

This sequence originates from a human donor in good health. Some clones in this sample may be carry-over from other donors' samples. What was sequenced was CD4+ T cells sorted from blood.

In nucleotides, the CDR3 is TGCGCCAGCAGCCAAGTCCCAAAGGGGGCCCAGTACTTC. Its translation is CASSQVPKGAQYF. The chain carries TRBV4-1 and TRBJ2-5; D is possibly TRBD1 (6 bases). Germline V CDR1 and CDR2: MGHRA, YSYEKL. The CDR3 spans 13 residues. V was shortened by 1 base and J by 9 bases, with 12 bases between the two germline ends.